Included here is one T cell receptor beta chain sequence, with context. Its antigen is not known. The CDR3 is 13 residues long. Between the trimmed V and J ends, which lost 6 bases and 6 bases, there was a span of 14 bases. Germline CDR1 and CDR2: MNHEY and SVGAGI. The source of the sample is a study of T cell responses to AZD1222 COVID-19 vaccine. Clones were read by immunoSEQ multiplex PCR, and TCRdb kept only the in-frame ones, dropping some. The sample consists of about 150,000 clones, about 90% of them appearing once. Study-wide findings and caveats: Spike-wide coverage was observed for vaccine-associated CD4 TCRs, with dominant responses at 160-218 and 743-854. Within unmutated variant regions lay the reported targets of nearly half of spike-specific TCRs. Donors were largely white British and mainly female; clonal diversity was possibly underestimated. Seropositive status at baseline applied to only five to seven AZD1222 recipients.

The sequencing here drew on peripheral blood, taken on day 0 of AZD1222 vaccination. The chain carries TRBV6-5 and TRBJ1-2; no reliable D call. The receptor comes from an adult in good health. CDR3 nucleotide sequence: TGTGCCAGCAGCTCCGGGTCCAGACATGGCTACACCTTC. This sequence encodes CASSSGSRHGYTF.